This T cell receptor (beta chain) was profiled in a study of T-cell memory formation after mild COVID-19. Study details: TCR clusters showed largely donor specificity. Study-wide results and limits: Among CD4+ contracting clones, most were CM and EM, and CD8+ ones EMRA. Contracting clones from day 15 to 85 had balanced CD4/CD8; later expanders favoured CD4+.

This clonotype was detected a few times. Its antigen remains unidentified. This CDR3 has 12 residues. V lost 6 bases and J lost 9; bases outside the gene matches: 4. In germline, CDR1 is MNHEY, CDR2 SVGAGI. 5'RACE primed at constant segments yielded TCR alpha and TCR beta cDNA libraries bearing sample barcodes and UMIs. TCRdb recomputed calls from the 5' RACE reads with MiXCR, one row per CDR3 protein. The sample has a few hundred thousand distinct CDR3 sequences; over 9% are singletons. V and J are TRBV6-5 and TRBJ2-1, with 8 nucleotides matching TRBD1. The sample consisted of PBMCs or a T cell subset sorted from them (not recorded which). The clonotype originates from a man between 18 and 29 years old who had mild COVID-19 (a few samples of this study predate the infection). Cell type and time point are not known. The CDR3 protein is CASRGTGGEQFF. The CDR3 DNA follows: TGTGCCAGCAGAGGTACAGGGGGTGAGCAGTTCTTC.